The entry that follows covers one T cell receptor (beta chain) sequence. Its specificity is unknown. At one boundary the junction diverges from the germline segment, which might be a read error. The sample comes from a study of graft-versus-host responses after intestinal transplantation. Overall study: Multivisceral, liver-intestinal, or isolated intestinal transplants were performed in recipients. Following induction with anti-thymocyte globulin, all recipients were given tacrolimus and steroids for two to three years.

Study outcomes and limitations: Allografts of patients with graft-donor T cell macrochimerism showed high graft-versus-host to host-versus-graft clone ratios. Peak circulating GvH clone levels were associated with early post-transplant HvG declines.

Generated by immunoSEQ multiplex PCR, the TCRdb table keeps only in-frame clones and is missing some. Of roughly 56,000 clones in the sample, around 91% were seen once. The CDR3 extends over 13 amino acids. Germline loops: CDR1 SSHAT, CDR2 FNYEAQ (reference sequence). The chain uses TRBV7-7 and TRBJ2-1; D gene unclear. The clonotype was recovered from a human patient who received an intestinal transplant, so some T cells may come from the graft donor. The source material was PBMCs, sampled approximately 120 days after intestinal transplantation. The CDR3 region is CASSPHLGNEQFF. CDR3 bases: TGTGCTAGCAGCCCCCACTTGGGTAATGAGCAGTTCTTC. Using reference TRBV7-7 and TRBJ2-1 for the parts outside the CDR3, the full variable domain is GAGVSQSPRYKVTKRGQDVTLRCDPISSHATLYWYQQALGQGPEFLTYFNYEAQPDKSGLPSDRFSAERPEGSISTLTIQRTEQRDSAMYRCASSPHLGNEQFFGPGTRLTVL.